Listed here is a single T cell receptor (beta chain). Its specificity is unknown. CDR1 is SGHTA, CDR2 FQGNSA, per germline. This CDR3 has 15 amino acids. V lost 5 bases and J lost 4; bases outside the gene matches: 6. These data are taken from a study of cytomegalovirus exposure and HLA in healthy donors. The study, taken as a whole, reports: Per a prior analysis, the majority of TCR beta V segments were productive roughly 90% or roughly 30% of the time.

Vbeta (60) and Jbeta (13) primers were used in the PCR. Profiling relied on immunoSEQ multiplex PCR, and the TCRdb table lists in-frame clones only, not all of them. The top ten hold 9.5% to 15% of the sample, which has over 60,000 clones, 75% seen once. Material for sequencing was PBMCs. V usage is TRBV7-2 and J usage is TRBJ1-4; 8 positions agree with TRBD1. The sequence came from a man between 65 and 85 years old in good health and CMV-seronegative. CDR3 amino acids: CASSNDRGNNEKLFF. The CDR3 DNA reads TGTGCCAGCAGCAACGACAGGGGAAATAATGAAAAACTGTTTTTT.